This T cell receptor beta chain was captured in a study of cytomegalovirus exposure and HLA in healthy donors. Germline V gene lookup returns CDR1 SGHRS and CDR2 YFSETQ. The CDR3 runs to 14 residues. Trimming removed 7 bases at V and 2 bases at J, with 16 bases between. 60 Vbeta and 13 Jbeta primers were used in PCR. Repertoires were generated with immunoSEQ multiplex PCR, while TCRdb's copy carries only in-frame clones and drops some. The sample yields about 170,000 clones, almost 75% seen once. The sample taken for sequencing was PBMCs. The receptor's source is a woman aged 18-29 years in good health and CMV-seropositive. J is TRBJ2-7 and V is TRBV5-1, with TRBD2 as a possible D gene (5 bases). In nucleotides, the CDR3 is TGCGCCAGCGCAGAGGGCAGAGCTACCTACGAGCAGTACTTC. It specifies CASAEGRATYEQYF.